This T cell receptor (beta chain) derives from a study of blood T cell repertoires in COVID-19. Study at large: Acute and convalescent COVID-19 samples came from the United States, Italy and Spain. PBMCs, B-cell-depleted T cells, or T cells were the source of the cDNA or gDNA that made up the material.

Authors' methods: Cell counts per sample came from amplifying reference gene primers. The protocol was immunoSEQ multiplex PCR, while the TCRdb copy is restricted to in-frame clones and leaves out a portion. The DNA gave D and trimming, while V, J and clone size come from that table. The sample lists over 600,000 clones, approximately 90% occurring once. The CDR3 consists of 16 residues. V gave up 0 bases and J gave up 5 bases; unmatched junction bases: 7. Germline assignment: CDR1 LNHDA and CDR2 SQIVND (reference sequence). The sequenced sample was peripheral blood. The chain combines TRBV19 with TRBJ2-7; 10 nucleotides align to TRBD2. The receptor was isolated from a woman aged 18-29 years with acute or convalescent COVID-19. The CDR3 sequence is CASSIDHLTSGDEQYF. The CDR3 nucleotides are TGTGCCAGTAGTATAGATCATCTAACTAGCGGGGACGAGCAGTACTTC.